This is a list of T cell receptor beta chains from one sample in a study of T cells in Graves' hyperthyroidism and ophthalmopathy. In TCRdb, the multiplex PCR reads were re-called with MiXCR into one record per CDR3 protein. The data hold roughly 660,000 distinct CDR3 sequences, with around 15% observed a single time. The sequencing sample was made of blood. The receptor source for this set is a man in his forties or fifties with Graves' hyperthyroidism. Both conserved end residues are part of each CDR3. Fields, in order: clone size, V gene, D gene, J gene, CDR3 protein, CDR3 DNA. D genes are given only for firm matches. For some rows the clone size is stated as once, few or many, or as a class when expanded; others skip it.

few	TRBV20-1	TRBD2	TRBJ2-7	CSARESVGLAAEQYF	TGCAGTGCTAGAGAGAGTGTGGGACTAGCAGCCGAGCAGTACTTC
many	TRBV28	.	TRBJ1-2	CASRAWDYGYTF	TGTGCCAGCAGGGCGTGGGACTATGGCTACACCTTC
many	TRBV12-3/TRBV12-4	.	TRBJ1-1	CASSPGKGRKNTEAFF	TGTGCCAGCAGCCCTGGGAAGGGAAGGAAGAACACTGAAGCTTTCTTT
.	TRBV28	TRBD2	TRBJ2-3	CASRVIPGLAGGGSTDTQYF	TGTGCCAGCAGGGTTATCCCGGGACTAGCGGGAGGAGGTAGCACAGATACGCAGTATTTT
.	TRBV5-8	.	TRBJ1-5	CASSLGDHSNQPQHF	TGTGCCAGCAGCTTGGGGGACCATAGCAATCAGCCCCAGCATTTT
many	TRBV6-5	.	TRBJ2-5	CASSSRPGETQYF	TGTGCCAGCAGTTCTCGCCCGGGAGAGACCCAGTACTTC
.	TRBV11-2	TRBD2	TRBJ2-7	CASSLGAGGPLEQYF	TGTGCCAGCAGCTTAGGGGCGGGGGGCCCTCTGGAGCAGTACTTC
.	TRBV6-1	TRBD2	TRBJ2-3	CAARASGDTQYF	TGTGCCGCCAGGGCTAGCGGCGATACGCAGTATTTT
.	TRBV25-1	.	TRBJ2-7	CASSGGLLIYEQYF	TGTGCCAGCAGTGGGGGGTTGTTGATCTACGAGCAGTACTTC
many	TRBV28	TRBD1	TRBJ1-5	CASTLLDRGSQPQHF	TGTGCCAGCACCCTTCTGGACAGGGGAAGTCAGCCCCAGCATTTT
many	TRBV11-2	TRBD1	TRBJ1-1	CASSFDRGGTEAFF	TGTGCCAGCAGCTTCGACAGGGGGGGCACTGAAGCTTTCTTT
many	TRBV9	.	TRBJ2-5	CASSVRPQETQYF	TGTGCCAGCAGCGTAAGGCCTCAAGAGACCCAGTACTTC
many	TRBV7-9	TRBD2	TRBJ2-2	CASSFVSGSGGELFF	TGTGCCAGCAGCTTTGTAAGCGGGAGTGGCGGGGAGCTGTTTTTT
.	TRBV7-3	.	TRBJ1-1	CASSLLAVMNTEAFF	TGTGCCAGCAGCTTATTGGCGGTGATGAACACTGAAGCTTTCTTT
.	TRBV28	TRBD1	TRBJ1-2	CASSWGQGNGGYTF	TGTGCCAGCAGCTGGGGACAGGGCAATGGGGGCTACACCTTC
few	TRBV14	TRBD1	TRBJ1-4	CASSKQGGEKLFF	TGTGCCAGCAGCAAACAGGGGGGTGAAAAACTGTTTTTT
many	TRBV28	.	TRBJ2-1	CASSFRVVYNEQFF	TGTGCCAGCAGTTTTCGGGTGGTATACAATGAGCAGTTCTTC
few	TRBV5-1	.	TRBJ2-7	CASSLGPGKSYEQYF	TGCGCCAGCAGCTTGGGTCCAGGGAAGAGCTACGAGCAGTACTTC
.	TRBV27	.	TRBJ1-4	CASRAGSADEKLFF	TGTGCCAGCAGAGCCGGCTCCGCGGATGAAAAACTGTTTTTT
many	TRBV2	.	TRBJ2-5	CASTTGQQETQYF	TGTGCCAGCACCACAGGGCAGCAAGAGACCCAGTACTTC
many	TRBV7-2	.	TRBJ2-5	CASSLTQETQYF	TGTGCCAGCAGCTTGACCCAAGAGACCCAGTACTTC
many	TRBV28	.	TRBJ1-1	CASSLRPLQDRGSNTEAFF	TGTGCCAGCAGTTTACGGCCCCTCCAGGACCGGGGGTCGAACACTGAAGCTTTCTTT
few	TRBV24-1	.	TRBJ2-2	CATSTGPRGTGELFF	TGTGCCACCAGCACGGGACCGAGGGGAACCGGGGAGCTGTTTTTT
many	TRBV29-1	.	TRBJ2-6	CSVDTTGIAGANVLTF	TGCAGCGTTGATACAACAGGGATTGCTGGGGCCAACGTCCTGACTTTC
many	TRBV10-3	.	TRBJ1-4	CAISDGGGGEKLFF	TGTGCCATCAGTGATGGAGGGGGAGGAGAAAAACTGTTTTTT
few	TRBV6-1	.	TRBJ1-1	CASSEFGGRMNTEAFF	TGTGCCAGCAGTGAATTCGGTGGGAGGATGAACACTGAAGCTTTCTTT
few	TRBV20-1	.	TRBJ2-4	CSASGTRGEAKNIQYF	TGCAGTGCTAGCGGTACCCGGGGAGAAGCCAAAAACATTCAGTACTTC